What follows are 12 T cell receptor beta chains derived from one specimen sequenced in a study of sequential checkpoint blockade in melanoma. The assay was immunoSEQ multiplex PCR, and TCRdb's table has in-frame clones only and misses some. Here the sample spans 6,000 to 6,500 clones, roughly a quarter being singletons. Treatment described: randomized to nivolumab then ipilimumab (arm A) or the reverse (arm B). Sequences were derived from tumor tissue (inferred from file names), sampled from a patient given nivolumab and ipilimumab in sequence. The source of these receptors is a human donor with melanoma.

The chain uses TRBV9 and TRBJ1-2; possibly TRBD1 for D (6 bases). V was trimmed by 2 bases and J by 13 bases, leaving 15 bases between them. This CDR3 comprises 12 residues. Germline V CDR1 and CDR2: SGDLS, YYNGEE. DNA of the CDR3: TGTGCCAGCAGCGTGTCCTCAGGGGTGATCACCTTC. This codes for CASSVSSGVITF. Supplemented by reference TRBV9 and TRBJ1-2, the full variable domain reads DSGVTQTPKHLITATGQRVTLRCSPRSGDLSVYWYQQSLDQGLQFLIQYYNGEERAKGNILERFSAQQFPDLHSELNLSSLELGDSALYFCASSVSSGVITFGSGTRLTVV.

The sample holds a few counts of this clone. CDR3 coding DNA: TGTGCCAGCAGCTTAGGGGGTTTGAATGAAAAACTGTTTTTT. Its protein product is CASSLGGLNEKLFF. The chain uses TRBV11-3 and TRBJ1-4; D is unresolved. The CDR3 extends over 14 amino acids. V lost 1 base and J lost 5, with 8 bases in between. Germline CDR1 is SGHNT and CDR2 is YENEEA.

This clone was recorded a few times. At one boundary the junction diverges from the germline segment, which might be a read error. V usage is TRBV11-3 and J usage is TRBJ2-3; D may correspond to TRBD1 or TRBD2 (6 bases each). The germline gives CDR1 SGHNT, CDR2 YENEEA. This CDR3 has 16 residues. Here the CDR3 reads CASSLGGSGRADTQYF. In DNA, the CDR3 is TGTGCTAGCAGCTTAGGGGGGTCCGGGCGGGCGGATACGCAGTATTTT.

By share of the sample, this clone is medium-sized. The CDR3 DNA is TGTGCCAGCAGCAAGTCTGACACGTTCTACTACGAGCAGTACTTC. Its protein is CASSKSDTFYYEQYF. This sequence joins TRBV11-3 and TRBJ2-7; no definite D call. Germline CDR1 and CDR2: SGHNT and YENEEA. V dropped 5 bases and J dropped 3 bases, with 17 bases sitting between them. This CDR3 is 15 amino acids long.

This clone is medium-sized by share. The CDR3 region is CASSSWTSGNTGELFF. CDR3 DNA sequence: TGTGCCAGCAGCTCCTGGACTAGCGGGAACACCGGGGAGCTGTTTTTT. This chain connects TRBV9 to TRBJ2-2; TRBD2 matches at 10 bases. V lost 4 bases, J lost 1 base, and 4 bases stayed unmatched. The CDR3 totals 16 residues. Germline CDR1 is SGDLS and CDR2 is YYNGEE.

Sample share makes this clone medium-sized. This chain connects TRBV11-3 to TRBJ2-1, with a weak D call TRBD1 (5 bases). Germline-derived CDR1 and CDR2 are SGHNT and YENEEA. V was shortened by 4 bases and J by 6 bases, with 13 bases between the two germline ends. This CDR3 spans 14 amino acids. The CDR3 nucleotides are TGTGCCAGCAGCTCAGATACAGGAATCAATGAGCAGTTCTTC. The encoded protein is CASSSDTGINEQFF.

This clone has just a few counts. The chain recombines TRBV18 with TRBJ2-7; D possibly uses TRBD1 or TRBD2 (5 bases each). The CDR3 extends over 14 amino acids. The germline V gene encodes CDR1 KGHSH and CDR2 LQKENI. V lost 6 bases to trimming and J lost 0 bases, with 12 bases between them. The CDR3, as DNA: TGTGCCAGCTCCCAAGGGACGGGCTCCTACGAGCAGTACTTC. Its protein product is CASSQGTGSYEQYF. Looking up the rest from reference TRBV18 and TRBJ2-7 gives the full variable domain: NAGVMQNPRHLVRRRGQEARLRCSPMKGHSHVYWYRQLPEEGLKFMVYLQKENIIDESGMPKERFSAEFPKEGPSILRIQQVVRGDSAAYFCASSQGTGSYEQYFGPGTRLTVT.

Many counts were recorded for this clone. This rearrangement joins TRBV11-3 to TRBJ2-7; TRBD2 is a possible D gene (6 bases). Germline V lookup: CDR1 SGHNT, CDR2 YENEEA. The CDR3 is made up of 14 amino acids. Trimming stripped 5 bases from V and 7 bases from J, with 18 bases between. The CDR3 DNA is TGTGCCAGCAGCGGTGGGGGGACGGCTAGAGAGCAGTACTTC. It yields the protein CASSGGGTAREQYF. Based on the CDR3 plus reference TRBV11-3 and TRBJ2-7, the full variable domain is EAGVVQSPRYKIIEKKQPVAFWCNPISGHNTLYWYLQNLGQGPELLIRYENEEAVDDSQLPKDRFSAERLKGVDSTLKIQPAELGDSAVYLCASSGGGTAREQYFGPGTRLTVT.

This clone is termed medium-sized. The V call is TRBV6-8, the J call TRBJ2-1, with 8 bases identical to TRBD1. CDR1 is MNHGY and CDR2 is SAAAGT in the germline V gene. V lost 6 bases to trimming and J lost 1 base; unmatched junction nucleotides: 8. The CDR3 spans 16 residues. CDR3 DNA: TGTGCCAGCAGATCTGGACAGGGTAGTTCCTACAATGAGCAGTTCTTC. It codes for CASRSGQGSSYNEQFF.

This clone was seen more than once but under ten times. The chain's CDR3 is CASNAGTSGSGWTGELFF. The CDR3 DNA sequence: TGTGCCAGCAACGCCGGGACTAGCGGGAGTGGGTGGACCGGGGAGCTGTTTTTT. The chain has TRBV6-8 and TRBJ2-2; 14 bases fit TRBD2. V shed 7 bases and J 5 bases; nucleotides not matched to a gene: 12. Germline CDR1 is MNHGY and CDR2 is SAAAGT. This CDR3 region has 18 residues.

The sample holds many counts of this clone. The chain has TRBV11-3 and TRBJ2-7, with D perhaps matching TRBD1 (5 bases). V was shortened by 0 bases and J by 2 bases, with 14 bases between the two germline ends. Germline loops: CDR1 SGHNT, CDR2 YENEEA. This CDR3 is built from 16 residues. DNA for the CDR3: TGTGCCAGCAGCTTAGAATCTACAGGTTATACCTACGAGCAGTACTTC. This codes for CASSLESTGYTYEQYF.

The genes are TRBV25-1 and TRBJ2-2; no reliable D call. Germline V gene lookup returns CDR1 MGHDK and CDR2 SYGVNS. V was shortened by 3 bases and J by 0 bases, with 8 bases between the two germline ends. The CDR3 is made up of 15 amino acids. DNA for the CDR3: TGTGCCAGCAGTGACCACACACCGAACACCGGGGAGCTGTTTTTT. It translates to CASSDHTPNTGELFF.